Sequencing of this T cell receptor (beta chain) was carried out in a study of blood T cell repertoires in COVID-19. Across the study: T cells, B-cell-depleted T cells, or PBMCs supplied cDNA or gDNA.

Produced via immunoSEQ multiplex PCR; TCRdb's table is partial and in-frame only. The data contain 210,000 or so clones, 88% of them seen just once; the ten biggest clones take up 1.5%. Sequences were obtained from peripheral blood. The TCR comes from a man between 18 and 29 years old with active or convalescent COVID-19.

DNA of the CDR3: TGCGCCAGCTCCATGCCGGCTAGCGGATACAATGAGCAGTTCTTC. This codes for CASSMPASGYNEQFF. The J gene is TRBJ2-1, the V gene TRBV5-1; 7 nucleotides match TRBD2. Germline trimming cut 7 bases from V and 4 bases from J; bases unmatched to any gene: 11. Per germline, CDR1 SGHRS and CDR2 YFSETQ. This CDR3 contains 15 residues.